The clone carrying this T cell receptor beta chain turned up a few times. The entry originates in a study of blood T cells in healthy people across ages. A second PCR, run for roughly 7 to 12 cycles, used a sample-barcoded 5' primer plus a J-beta primer mix. In TCRdb, the 5' RACE reads were re-called with MiXCR into one record per CDR3 protein. The sample holds about 730,000 distinct CDR3 sequences, roughly 44% seen once. V dropped 6 bases and J dropped 1 base, with 14 bases sitting between them. CDR3 length: 15 residues. The sequence came from a woman between 55 and 75 years old in good health. The rearrangement uses TRBV12-3 or TRBV12-4 and TRBJ2-3; TRBD1 might be the D (5 bases). Sequencing was carried out using blood. The chain's CDR3 is CASRLQGYGTDTQYF. The CDR3 DNA reads TGTGCCAGCAGACTGCAGGGCTACGGCACAGATACGCAGTATTTT.